Sequencing of this T cell receptor beta chain was carried out in a study of cytomegalovirus exposure and HLA in healthy donors. Study results and caveats: As immune exposure information, only CMV serostatus was available.

60 Vbeta and 13 Jbeta primers were used in PCR. Profiling relied on immunoSEQ multiplex PCR, and the TCRdb table lists in-frame clones only, not all of them. In the table there are more than 85,000 clones, roughly 79% of which are singletons. To note about this clone: Its antigen is undetermined.

Trimming removed 0 bases from V and 0 bases from J, with 14 bases in between. Looked up from germline, CDR1 is ENHRY and CDR2 is SYGVKD. This CDR3 is 17 amino acids long. The clonotype comes from a male donor in good health and CMV-seronegative. The chain is built from TRBV10-3 and TRBJ2-5; D unresolved. Sequenced material: PBMCs. The chain's CDR3 is CAISESSILEYQETQYF. CDR3 in DNA: TGTGCCATCAGTGAGTCGTCTATCCTGGAGTACCAAGAGACCCAGTACTTC.